The TCR beta chain under discussion was sequenced for a study of blood T cell repertoires in COVID-19. The assay was immunoSEQ multiplex PCR, and TCRdb's table has in-frame clones only and misses some. Of 150,000 to 200,000 clones in the sample, over 70% were seen once. Between the trimmed V and J ends, which lost 0 bases and 6 bases, there was a span of 11 bases. The germline V gene encodes CDR1 MNHEY and CDR2 SVGAGI. The CDR3 sequence is 14 residues long. Recovery among Cohort 3 donors was established by two negative PCRs, clearance, or symptom resolution. The chain employs TRBV6-5 and TRBJ1-2; maybe TRBD1 (5 bases). This clonotype was sampled from a man aged 50-59 years who had recovered from COVID-19. Sequencing used PBMCs or T cells enriched from blood (not recorded which). The CDR3 DNA reads as TGTGCCAGCAGTTACTCTGTAGGGGCGGATGGCTACACCTTC. This translates into CASSYSVGADGYTF.